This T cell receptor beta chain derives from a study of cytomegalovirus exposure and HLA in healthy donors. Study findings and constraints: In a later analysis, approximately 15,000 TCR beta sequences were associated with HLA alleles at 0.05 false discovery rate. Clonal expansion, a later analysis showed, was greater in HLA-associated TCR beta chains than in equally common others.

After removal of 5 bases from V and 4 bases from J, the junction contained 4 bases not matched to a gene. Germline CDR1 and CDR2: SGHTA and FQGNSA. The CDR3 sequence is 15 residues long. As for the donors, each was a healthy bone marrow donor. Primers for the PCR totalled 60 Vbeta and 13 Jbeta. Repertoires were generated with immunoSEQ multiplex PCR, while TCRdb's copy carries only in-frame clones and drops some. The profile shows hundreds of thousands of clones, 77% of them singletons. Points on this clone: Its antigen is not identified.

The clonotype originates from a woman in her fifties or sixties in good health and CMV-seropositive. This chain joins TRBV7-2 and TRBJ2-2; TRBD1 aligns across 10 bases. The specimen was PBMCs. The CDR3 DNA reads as TGTGCCAGCAGCCCCAGGACAGGGGGCACCGGGGAGCTGTTTTTT. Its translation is CASSPRTGGTGELFF.